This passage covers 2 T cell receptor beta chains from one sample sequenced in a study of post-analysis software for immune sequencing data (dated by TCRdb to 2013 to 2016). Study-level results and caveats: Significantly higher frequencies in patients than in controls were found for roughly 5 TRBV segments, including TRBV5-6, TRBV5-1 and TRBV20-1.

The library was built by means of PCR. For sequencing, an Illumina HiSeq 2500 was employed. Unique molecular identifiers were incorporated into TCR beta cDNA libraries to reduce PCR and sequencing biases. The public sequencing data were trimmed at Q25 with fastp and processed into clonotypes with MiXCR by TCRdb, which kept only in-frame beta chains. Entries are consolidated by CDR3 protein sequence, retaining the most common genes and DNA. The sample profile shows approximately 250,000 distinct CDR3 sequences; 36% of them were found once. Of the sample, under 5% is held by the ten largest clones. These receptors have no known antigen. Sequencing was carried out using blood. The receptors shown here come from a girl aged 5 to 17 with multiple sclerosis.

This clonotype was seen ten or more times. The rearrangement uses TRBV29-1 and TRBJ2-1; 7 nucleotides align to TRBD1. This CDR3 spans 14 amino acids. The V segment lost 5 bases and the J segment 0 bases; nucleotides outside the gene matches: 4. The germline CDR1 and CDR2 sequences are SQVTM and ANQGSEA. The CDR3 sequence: CSVPGGYSYNEQFF. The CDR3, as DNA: TGCAGCGTTCCAGGGGGTTACTCCTACAATGAGCAGTTCTTC.

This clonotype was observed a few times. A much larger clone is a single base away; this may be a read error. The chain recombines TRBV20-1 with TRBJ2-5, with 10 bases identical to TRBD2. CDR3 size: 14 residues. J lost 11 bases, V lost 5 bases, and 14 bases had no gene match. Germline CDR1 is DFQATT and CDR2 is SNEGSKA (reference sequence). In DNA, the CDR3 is TGCAGTGCTTTTAAGACTAGCGGGTGGGGGGAGCAGTACTTC. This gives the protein CSAFKTSGWGEQYF.